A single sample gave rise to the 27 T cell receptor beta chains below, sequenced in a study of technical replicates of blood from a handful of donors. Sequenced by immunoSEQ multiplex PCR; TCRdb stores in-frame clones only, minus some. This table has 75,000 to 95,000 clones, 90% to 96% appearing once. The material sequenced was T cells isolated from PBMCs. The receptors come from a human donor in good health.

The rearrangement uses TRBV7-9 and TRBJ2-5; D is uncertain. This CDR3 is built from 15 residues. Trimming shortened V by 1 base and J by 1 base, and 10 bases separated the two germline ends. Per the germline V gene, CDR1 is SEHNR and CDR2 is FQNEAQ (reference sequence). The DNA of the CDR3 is TGTGCCAGCAGCTTAGGTTCAGAAGTCCAAGAGACCCAGTACTTC. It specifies CASSLGSEVQETQYF. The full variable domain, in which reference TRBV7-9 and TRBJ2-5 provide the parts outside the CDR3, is DTGVSQNPRHKITKRGQNVTFRCDPISEHNRLYWYRQTLGQGPEFLTYFQNEAQLEKSRLLSDRFSAERPKGSFSTLEIQRTEQGDSAMYLCASSLGSEVQETQYFGPGTRLLVL.

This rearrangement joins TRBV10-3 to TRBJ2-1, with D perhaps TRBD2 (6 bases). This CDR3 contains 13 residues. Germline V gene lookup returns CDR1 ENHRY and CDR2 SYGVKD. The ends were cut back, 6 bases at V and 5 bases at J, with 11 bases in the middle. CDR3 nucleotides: TGTGCCATCAGAAAGGGACTCGACAATGAGCAGTTCTTC. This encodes CAIRKGLDNEQFF.

The CDR3 nucleotides read TGTGCCAGCAGCGCATCGGGACTCTTCACCGGGGAGCTGTTTTTT. Its translation: CASSASGLFTGELFF. The chain links TRBV11-2 to TRBJ2-2, with TRBD2 as a possible D gene (6 bases). Trimming took off 5 bases at V and 4 bases at J, with 14 bases between the two ends. The CDR3 is 15 amino acids. The germline V gene encodes CDR1 SGHAT and CDR2 FQNNGV.

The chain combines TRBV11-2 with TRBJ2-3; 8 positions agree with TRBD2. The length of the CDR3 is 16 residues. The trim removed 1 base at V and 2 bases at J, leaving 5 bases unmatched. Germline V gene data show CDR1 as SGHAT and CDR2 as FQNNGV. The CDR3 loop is CASSLGVAGPTDTQYF. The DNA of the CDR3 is TGTGCCAGCAGCTTAGGAGTAGCGGGGCCCACAGATACGCAGTATTTT.

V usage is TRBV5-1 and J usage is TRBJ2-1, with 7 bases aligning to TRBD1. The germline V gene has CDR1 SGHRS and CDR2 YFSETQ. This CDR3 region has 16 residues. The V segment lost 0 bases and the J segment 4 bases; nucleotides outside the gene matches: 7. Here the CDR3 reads CASSLEPGQFYNEQFF. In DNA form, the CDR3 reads TGCGCCAGCAGCTTGGAACCGGGACAGTTTTACAATGAGCAGTTCTTC.

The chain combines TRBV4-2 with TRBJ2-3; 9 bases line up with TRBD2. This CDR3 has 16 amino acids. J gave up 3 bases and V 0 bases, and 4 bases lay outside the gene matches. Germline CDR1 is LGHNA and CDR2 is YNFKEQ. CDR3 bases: TGTGCCAGCAGCCAAGAAAGCGGGAGGTTGACAGATACGCAGTATTTT. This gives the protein CASSQESGRLTDTQYF.

The CDR3 sequence is CAMGLAGDTQYF. The CDR3 nucleotides read TGTGCCATGGGACTAGCGGGAGACACGCAGTATTTT. The chain recombines TRBV10-3 with TRBJ2-3, with TRBD2 identical over 14 bases. Germline CDR1 and CDR2: ENHRY and SYGVKD. This CDR3 has 12 residues. The V segment lost 9 bases and the J segment 9 bases; nucleotides outside the gene matches: 2.

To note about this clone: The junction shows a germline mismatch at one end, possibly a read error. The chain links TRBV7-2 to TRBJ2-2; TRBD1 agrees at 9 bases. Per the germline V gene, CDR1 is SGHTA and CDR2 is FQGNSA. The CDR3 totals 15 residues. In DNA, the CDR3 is TGTGCCAGCACCTTACAGGGGGCGCCCACCGGGGAGCTGTTTTTT. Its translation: CASTLQGAPTGELFF.

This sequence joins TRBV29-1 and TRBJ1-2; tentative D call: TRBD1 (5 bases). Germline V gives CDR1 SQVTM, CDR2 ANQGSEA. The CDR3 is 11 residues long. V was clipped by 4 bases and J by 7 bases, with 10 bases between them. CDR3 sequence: CSVVLQVGYTF. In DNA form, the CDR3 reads TGCAGCGTTGTTCTACAGGTTGGCTACACCTTC.

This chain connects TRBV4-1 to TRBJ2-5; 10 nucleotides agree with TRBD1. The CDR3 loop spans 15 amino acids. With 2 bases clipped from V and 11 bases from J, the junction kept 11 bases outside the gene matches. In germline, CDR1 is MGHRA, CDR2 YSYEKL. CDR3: CASSQPGTGEDEQYF. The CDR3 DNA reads TGCGCCAGCAGCCAACCCGGGACAGGGGAGGATGAGCAGTACTTC.

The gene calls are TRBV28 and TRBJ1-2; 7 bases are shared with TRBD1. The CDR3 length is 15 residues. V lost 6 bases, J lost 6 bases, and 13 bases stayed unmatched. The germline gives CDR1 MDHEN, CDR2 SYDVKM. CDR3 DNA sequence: TGTGCCAGCAGAATAACGCCACTAGGGGGCAATGGCTACACCTTC. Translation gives CASRITPLGGNGYTF.

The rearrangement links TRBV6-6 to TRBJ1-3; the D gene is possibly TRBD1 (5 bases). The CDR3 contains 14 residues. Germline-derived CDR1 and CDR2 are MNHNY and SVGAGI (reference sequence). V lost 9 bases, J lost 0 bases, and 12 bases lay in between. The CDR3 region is CASLGGFSGNTIYF. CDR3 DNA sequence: TGTGCCAGTCTGGGGGGGTTCTCTGGAAACACCATATATTTT.

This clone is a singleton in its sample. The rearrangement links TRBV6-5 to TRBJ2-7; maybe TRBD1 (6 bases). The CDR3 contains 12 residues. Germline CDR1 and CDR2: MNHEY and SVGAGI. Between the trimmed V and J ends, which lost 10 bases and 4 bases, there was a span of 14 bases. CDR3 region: CATEGGKYEQYF. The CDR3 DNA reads TGTGCCACGGAAGGGGGAAAATACGAGCAGTACTTC.

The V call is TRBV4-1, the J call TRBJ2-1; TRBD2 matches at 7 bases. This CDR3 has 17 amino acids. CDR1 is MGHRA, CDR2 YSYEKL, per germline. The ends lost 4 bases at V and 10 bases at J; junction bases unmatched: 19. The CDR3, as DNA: TGCGCCAGCAGCCCAACTGCACTAGCGAGCCGGGCCCCGGAGCAGTTCTTC. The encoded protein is CASSPTALASRAPEQFF.

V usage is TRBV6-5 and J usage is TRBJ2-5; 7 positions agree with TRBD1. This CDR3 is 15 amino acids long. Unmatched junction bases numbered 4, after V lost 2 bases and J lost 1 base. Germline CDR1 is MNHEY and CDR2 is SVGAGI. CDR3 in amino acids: CASSYDGTVQETQYF. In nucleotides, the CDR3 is TGTGCCAGCAGTTACGATGGGACAGTCCAAGAGACCCAGTACTTC.

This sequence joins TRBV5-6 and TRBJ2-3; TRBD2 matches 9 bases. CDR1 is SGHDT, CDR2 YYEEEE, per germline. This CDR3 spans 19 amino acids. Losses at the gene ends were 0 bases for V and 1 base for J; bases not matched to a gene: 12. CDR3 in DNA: TGTGCCAGCAGCTTGGCTTTTTGGCGGGAGGGCTCGGGCACAGATACGCAGTATTTT. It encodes CASSLAFWREGSGTDTQYF.

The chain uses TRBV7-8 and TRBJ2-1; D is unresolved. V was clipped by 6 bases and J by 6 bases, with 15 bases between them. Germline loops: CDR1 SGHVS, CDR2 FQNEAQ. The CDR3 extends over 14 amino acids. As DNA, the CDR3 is TGTGCCAGCAGTTTCTTAATAGTCCCCAATGAGCAGTTCTTC. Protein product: CASSFLIVPNEQFF.

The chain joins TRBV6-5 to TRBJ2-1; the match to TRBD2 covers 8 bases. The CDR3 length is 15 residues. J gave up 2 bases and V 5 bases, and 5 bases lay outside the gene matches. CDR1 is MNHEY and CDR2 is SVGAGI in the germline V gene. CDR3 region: CASSRELAAYNEQFF. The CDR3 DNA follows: TGTGCCAGCAGTCGAGAACTAGCGGCCTACAATGAGCAGTTCTTC.

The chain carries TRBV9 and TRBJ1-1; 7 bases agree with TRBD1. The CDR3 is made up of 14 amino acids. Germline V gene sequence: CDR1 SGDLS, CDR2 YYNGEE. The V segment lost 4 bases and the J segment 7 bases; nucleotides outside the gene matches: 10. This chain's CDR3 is CASSPQGGFVEAFF. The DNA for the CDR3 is TGTGCCAGCAGCCCCCAGGGGGGTTTCGTTGAAGCTTTCTTT.

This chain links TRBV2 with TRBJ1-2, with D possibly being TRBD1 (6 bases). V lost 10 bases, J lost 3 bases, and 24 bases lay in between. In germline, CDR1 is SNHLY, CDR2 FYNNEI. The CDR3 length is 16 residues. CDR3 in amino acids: CATLRASGDFDYGYTF. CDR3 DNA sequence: TGTGCCACCCTTCGGGCGTCAGGGGATTTTGACTATGGCTACACCTTC.

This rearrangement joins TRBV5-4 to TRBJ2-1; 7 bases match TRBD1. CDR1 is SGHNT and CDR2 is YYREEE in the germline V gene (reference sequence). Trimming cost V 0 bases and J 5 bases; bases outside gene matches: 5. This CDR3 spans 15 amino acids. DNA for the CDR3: TGTGCCAGCAGCTTGGAACAGGGGATCAACAATGAGCAGTTCTTC. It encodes CASSLEQGINNEQFF.

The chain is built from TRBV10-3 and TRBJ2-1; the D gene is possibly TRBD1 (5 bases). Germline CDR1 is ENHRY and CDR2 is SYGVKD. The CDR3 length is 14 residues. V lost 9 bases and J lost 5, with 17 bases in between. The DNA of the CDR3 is TGTGCCATTGCCCCTGGTATGGGGCACAATGAGCAGTTCTTC. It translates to CAIAPGMGHNEQFF.

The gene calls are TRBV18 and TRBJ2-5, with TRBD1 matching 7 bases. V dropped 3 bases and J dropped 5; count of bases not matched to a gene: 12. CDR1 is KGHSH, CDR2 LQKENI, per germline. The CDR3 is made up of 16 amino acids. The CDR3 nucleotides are TGTGCCAGCTCACCGAACCAACAGGGGTTCAGGGAGACCCAGTACTTC. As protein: CASSPNQQGFRETQYF.

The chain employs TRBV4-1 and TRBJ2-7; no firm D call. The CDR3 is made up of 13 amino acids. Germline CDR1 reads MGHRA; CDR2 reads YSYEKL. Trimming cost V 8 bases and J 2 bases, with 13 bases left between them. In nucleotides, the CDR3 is TGCGCCAGCTCGAGTGAGGTTCCCTACGAGCAGTACTTC. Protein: CASSSEVPYEQYF.

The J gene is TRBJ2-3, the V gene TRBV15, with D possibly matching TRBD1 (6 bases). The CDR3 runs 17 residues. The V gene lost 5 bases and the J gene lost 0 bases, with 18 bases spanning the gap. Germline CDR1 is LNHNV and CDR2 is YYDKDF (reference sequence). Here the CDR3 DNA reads TGTGCCACCAGCGGGACCGGGACATACCTTAGCACAGATACGCAGTATTTT. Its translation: CATSGTGTYLSTDTQYF. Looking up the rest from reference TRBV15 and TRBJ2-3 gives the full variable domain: DAMVIQNPRYQVTQFGKPVTLSCSQTLNHNVMYWYQQKSSQAPKLLFHYYDKDFNNEADTPDNFQSRRPNTSFCFLDIRSPGLGDTAMYLCATSGTGTYLSTDTQYFGPGTRLTVL.

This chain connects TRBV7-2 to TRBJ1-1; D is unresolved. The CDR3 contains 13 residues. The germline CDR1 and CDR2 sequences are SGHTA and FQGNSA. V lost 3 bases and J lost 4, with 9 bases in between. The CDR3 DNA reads TGTGCCAGCAGCTTCTCAGCGTTCACTGAAGCTTTCTTT. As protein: CASSFSAFTEAFF. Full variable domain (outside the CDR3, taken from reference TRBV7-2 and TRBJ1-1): GAGVSQSPSNKVTEKGKDVELRCDPISGHTALYWYRQSLGQGLEFLIYFQGNSAPDKSGLPSDRFSAERTGGSVSTLTIQRTQQEDSAVYLCASSFSAFTEAFFGQGTRLTVV.

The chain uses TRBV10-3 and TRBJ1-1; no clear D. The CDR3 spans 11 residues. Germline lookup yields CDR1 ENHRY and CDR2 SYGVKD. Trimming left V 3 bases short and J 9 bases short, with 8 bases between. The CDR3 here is CAISDDTQAFF. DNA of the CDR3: TGTGCCATCAGTGATGACACGCAAGCTTTCTTT.